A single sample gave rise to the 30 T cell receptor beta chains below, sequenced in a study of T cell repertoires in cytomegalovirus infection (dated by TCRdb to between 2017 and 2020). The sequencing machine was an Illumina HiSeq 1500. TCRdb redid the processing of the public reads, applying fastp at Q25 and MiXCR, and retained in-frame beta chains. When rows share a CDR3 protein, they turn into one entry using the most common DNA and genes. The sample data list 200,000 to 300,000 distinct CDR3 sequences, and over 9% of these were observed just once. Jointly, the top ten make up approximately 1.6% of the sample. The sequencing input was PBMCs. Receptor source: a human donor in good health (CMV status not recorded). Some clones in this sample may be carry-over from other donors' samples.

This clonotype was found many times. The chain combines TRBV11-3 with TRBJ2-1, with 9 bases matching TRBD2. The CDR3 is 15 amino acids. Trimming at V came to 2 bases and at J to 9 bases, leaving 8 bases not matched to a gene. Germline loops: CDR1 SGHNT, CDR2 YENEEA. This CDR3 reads CASSLTLAGGFEQFF. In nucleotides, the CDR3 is TGTGCCAGCAGCTTAACACTAGCGGGTGGATTTGAGCAGTTCTTC.

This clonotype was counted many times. The CDR3 DNA is TGCAGTGCTTCTCATCGACAGTACAATGAGCAGTTCTTC. Its translation is CSASHRQYNEQFF. This chain links TRBV20-1 with TRBJ2-1; the D gene is possibly TRBD1 (5 bases). The length of the CDR3 is 13 residues. Germline V CDR1 and CDR2: DFQATT, SNEGSKA (reference sequence). V was clipped by 5 bases and J by 4 bases, with 12 bases between them.

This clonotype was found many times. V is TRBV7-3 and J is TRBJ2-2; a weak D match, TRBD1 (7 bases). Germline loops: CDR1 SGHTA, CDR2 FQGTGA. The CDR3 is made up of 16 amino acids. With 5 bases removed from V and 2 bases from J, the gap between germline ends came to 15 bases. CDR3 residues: CASSIQGGGNTGELFF. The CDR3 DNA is TGTGCCAGCAGCATCCAGGGGGGCGGTAACACCGGGGAGCTGTTTTTT.

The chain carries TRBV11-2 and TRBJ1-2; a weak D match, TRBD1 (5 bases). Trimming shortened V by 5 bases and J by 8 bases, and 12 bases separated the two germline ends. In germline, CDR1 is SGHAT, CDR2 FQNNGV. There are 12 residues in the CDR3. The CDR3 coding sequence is TGTGCCAGCAGCCAGGAGGGGTGGGGCTACACCTTC. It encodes CASSQEGWGYTF.

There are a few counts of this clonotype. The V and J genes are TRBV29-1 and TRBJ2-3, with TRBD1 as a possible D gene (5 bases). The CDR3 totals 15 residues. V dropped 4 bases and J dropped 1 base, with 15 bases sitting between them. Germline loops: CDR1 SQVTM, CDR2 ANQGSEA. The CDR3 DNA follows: TGCAGCGTTGCTCAGGGTCTGGTTCGCACAGATACGCAGTATTTT. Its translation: CSVAQGLVRTDTQYF.

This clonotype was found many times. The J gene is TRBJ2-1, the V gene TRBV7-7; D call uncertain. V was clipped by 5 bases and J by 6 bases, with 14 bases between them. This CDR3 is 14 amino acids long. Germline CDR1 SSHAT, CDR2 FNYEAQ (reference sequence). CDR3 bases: TGTGCCAGCAGCCGTGACTCCTCCAGCAATGAGCAGTTCTTC. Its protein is CASSRDSSSNEQFF.

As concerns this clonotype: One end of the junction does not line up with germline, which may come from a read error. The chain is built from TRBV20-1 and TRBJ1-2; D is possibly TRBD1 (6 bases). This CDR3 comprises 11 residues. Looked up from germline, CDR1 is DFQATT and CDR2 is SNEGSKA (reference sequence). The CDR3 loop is CSVADSDSLSF. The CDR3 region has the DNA TGCAGTGTGGCTGATTCGGACAGCCTTTCCTTC.

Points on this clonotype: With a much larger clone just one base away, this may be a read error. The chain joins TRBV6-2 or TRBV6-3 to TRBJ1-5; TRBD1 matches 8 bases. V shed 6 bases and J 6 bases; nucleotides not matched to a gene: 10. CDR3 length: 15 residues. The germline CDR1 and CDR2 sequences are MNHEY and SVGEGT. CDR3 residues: CASRTDRGGTQPQHF. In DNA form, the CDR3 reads TGTGCCAGCAGGACAGACAGGGGAGGCACTCAGCCCCAGCATTTT.

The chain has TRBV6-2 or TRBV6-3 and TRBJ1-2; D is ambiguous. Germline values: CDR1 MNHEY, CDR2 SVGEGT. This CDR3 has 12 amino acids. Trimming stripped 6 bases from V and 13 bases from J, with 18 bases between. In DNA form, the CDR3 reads TGTGCCAGCAGGGACGGCCCCACCCTCCCCACCTTC. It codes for CASRDGPTLPTF.

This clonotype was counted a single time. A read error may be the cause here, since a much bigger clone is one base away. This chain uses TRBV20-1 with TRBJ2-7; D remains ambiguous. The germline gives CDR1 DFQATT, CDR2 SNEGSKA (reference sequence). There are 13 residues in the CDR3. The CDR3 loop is CSARGGSSYEQDF. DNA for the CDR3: TGCAGTGCTAGAGGAGGCAGTAGCTACGAGCAGGACTTC.

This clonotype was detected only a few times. CDR3 sequence (DNA): TGCAGTGCGCTAAGGGCAGGGTCACCCCTCCACTTT. This sequence encodes CSALRAGSPLHF. The rearrangement links TRBV20-1 to TRBJ1-6, with a possible D match to TRBD1 (5 bases). The CDR3 runs 12 residues. Trimming took off 6 bases at V and 10 bases at J, with 13 bases between the two ends. Germline V gene data show CDR1 as DFQATT and CDR2 as SNEGSKA (reference sequence).

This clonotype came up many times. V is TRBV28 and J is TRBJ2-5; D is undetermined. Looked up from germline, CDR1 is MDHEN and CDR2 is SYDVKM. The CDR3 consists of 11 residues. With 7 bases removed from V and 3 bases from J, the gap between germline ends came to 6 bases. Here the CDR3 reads CASTLKETQYF. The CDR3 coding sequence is TGTGCCAGCACCCTCAAAGAGACCCAGTACTTC.

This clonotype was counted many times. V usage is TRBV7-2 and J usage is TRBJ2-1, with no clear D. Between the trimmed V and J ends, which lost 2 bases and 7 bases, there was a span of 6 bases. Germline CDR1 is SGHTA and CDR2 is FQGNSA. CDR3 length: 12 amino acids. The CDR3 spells CASSLFRNEQFF. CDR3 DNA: TGTGCCAGCAGCTTATTCAGGAATGAGCAGTTCTTC.

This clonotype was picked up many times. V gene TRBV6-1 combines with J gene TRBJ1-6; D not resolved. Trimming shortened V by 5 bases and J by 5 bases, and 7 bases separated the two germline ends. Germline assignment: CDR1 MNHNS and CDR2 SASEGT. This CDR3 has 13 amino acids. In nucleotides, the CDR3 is TGTGCCAGCAGTTCCGGGGATAATTCACCCCTCCACTTT. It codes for CASSSGDNSPLHF.

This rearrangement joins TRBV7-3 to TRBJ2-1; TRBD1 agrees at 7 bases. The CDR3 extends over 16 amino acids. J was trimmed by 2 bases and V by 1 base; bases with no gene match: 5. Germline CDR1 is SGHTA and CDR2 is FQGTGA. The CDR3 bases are TGTGCCAGCAGCTTAAATGCACAGGGGACCTACAATGAGCAGTTCTTC. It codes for CASSLNAQGTYNEQFF.

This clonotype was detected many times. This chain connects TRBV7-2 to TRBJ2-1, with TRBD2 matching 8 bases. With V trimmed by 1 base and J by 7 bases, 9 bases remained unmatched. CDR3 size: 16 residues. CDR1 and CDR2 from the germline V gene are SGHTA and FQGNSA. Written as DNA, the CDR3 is TGTGCCAGCAGCTTAGTTCACGGGAGGGCTCGAAATGAGCAGTTCTTC. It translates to CASSLVHGRARNEQFF.

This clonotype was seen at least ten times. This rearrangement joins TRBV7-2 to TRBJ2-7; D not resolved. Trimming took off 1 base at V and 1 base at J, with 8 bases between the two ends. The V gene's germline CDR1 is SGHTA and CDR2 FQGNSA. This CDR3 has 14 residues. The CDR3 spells CASSLVGSSYEQYF. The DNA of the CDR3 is TGTGCCAGCAGCTTAGTGGGGTCGTCCTACGAGCAGTACTTC.

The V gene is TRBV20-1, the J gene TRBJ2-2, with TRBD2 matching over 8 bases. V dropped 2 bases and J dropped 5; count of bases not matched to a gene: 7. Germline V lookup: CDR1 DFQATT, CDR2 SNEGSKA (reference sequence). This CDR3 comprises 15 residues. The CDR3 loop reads CSARTGGRGTGELFF. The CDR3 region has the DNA TGCAGTGCTAGAACGGGGGGGCGCGGAACCGGGGAGCTGTTTTTT.

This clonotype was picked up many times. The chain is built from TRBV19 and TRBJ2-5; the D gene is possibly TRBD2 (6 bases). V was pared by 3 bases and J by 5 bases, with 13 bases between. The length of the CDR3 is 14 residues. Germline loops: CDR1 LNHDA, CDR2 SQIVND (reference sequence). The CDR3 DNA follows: TGTGCCAGTAGTATCCGCACGGGGGATGAGACCCAGTACTTC. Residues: CASSIRTGDETQYF.

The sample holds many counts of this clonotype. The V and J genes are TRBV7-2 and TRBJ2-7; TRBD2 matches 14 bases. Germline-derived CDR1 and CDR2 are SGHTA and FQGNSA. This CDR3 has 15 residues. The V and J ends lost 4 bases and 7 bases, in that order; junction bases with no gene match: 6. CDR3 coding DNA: TGTGCCAGCAGCTCGGGACTAGCGGGAGTGAGGGAGCAGTACTTC. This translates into CASSSGLAGVREQYF.

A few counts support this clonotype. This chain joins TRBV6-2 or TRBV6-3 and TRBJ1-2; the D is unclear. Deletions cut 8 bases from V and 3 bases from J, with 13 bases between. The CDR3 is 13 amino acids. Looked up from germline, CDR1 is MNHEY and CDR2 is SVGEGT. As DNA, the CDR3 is TGTGCCAGCGGCAAGATCCTTTACTATGGCTACACCTTC. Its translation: CASGKILYYGYTF.

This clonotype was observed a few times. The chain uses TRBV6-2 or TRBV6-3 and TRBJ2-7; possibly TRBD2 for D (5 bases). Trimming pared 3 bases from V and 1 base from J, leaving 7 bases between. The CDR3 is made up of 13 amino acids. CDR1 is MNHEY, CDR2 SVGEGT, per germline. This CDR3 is CASSYEGSYEQYF. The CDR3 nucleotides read TGTGCCAGCAGTTATGAGGGTTCCTACGAGCAGTACTTC.

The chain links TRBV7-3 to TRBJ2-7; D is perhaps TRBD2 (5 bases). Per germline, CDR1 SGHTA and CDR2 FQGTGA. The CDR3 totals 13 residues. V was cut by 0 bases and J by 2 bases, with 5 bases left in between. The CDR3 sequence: CASSLTAAYEQYF. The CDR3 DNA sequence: TGTGCCAGCAGCTTAACAGCGGCCTACGAGCAGTACTTC. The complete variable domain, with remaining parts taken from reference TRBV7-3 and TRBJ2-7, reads GAGVSQTPSNKVTEKGKYVELRCDPISGHTALYWYRQSLGQGPEFLIYFQGTGAADDSGLPNDRFFAVRPEGSVSTLKIQRTERGDSAVYLCASSLTAAYEQYFGPGTRLTVT.

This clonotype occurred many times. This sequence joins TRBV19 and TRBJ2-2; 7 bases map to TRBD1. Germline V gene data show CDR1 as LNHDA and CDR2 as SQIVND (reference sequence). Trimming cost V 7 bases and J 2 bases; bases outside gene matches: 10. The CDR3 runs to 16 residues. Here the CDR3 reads CASTTPGQLNTGELFF. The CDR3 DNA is TGTGCCAGTACGACCCCGGGACAGCTTAACACCGGGGAGCTGTTTTTT.

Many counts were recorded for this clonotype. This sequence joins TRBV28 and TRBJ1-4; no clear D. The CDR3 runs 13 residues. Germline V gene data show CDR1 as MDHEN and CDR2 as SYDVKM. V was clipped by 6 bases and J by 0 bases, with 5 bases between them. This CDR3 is CASRTATNEKLFF. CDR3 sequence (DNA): TGTGCCAGCAGAACAGCAACTAATGAAAAACTGTTTTTT.

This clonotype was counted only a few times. In DNA form, the CDR3 reads TGCAGCGTTAGGACAGGGGAAGAGACCCAGTACTTC. Its protein product is CSVRTGEETQYF. The chain carries TRBV29-1 and TRBJ2-5, with 9 bases identical to TRBD1. Germline CDR1 SQVTM, CDR2 ANQGSEA. The CDR3 spans 12 residues. The junction had 1 base not matched to a gene; V was cut back by 5 bases and J by 3 bases.

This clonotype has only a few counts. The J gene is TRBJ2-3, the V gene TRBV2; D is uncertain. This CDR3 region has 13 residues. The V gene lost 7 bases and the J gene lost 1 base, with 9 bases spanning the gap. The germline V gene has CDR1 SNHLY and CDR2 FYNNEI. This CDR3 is CASTKRGTDTQYF. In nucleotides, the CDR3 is TGTGCCAGCACCAAACGGGGCACAGATACGCAGTATTTT.

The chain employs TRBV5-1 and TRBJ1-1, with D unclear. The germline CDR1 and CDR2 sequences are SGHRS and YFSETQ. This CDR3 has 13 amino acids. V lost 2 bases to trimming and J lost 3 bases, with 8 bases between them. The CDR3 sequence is CASSFNKDTEAFF. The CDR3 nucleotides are TGCGCCAGCAGCTTTAACAAAGACACTGAAGCTTTCTTT. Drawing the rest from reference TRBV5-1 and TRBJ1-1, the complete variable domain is KAGVTQTPRYLIKTRGQQVTLSCSPISGHRSVSWYQQTPGQGLQFLFEYFSETQRNKGNFPGRFSGRQFSNSRSEMNVSTLELGDSALYLCASSFNKDTEAFFGQGTRLTVV.

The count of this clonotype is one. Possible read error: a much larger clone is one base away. This CDR3 is CASSESAMRERKLFF. CDR3 DNA: TGTGCCAGCAGTGAATCGGCTATGCGTGAACGGAAGCTGTTTTTT. The V and J genes are TRBV2 and TRBJ2-2; D is uncertain. V dropped 2 bases and J dropped 12 bases, with 19 bases sitting between them. Germline V gives CDR1 SNHLY, CDR2 FYNNEI. The CDR3 covers 15 residues.

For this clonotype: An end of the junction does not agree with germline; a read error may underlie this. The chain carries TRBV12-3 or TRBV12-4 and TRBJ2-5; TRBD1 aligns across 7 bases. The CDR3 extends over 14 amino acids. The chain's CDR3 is CASNLQGLEETQYF. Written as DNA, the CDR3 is TGTGCCAGCAATTTACAGGGGTTGGAAGAGACCCAGTACTTC.